This TCR beta chain was profiled in a study of blood T cells in healthy people across ages (dated by TCRdb to the mid-2010s). About the study as a whole: In model experiments, template switching captured roughly one uniquely barcoded TCR beta cDNA molecule for every two T cells. Donors were grouped into four age groups: young (average roughly 15 years), middle-aged (39), aged (around 60) and long-lived (just over 80). Using the same blood draw, the study looked at two additional independent replicas of 1 million unique cDNA reads for two donors, one aged 18 to 30 and the other aged 80 or older. Age-related changes in TCR beta repertoire diversity were measured in the study by deep sequencing normalized with unique cDNA molecular identifiers. Donors of different ages were randomly distributed across sequencing lanes to avoid experimental bias. Points the paper makes about the study in general: Because the CMV infection status of the donors was unknown, age-related changes in expanded clonotypes may potentially have been confounded. Compared with the aged group, more naive CD4+ T cells, fewer expanded clones and increased TCR diversity were shown by the long-lived group, suggesting age selection. Conclusive comparison of naive and antigen-experienced compartments was prevented by the profiling of bulk unsorted PBMCs. The percentage of naive T cells measured by flow cytometry correlated strongly with observed TCR beta diversity. Estimates of total diversity based on one million sequenced T cells were considered lower bounds and underestimates. Observed TCR beta diversity per million T cells fell roughly linearly with age, and a significant reduction was already apparent by age roughly 40.

Donors were 39 systemically healthy Caucasian individuals from Russia aged roughly 6 to 100 years. Roughly 9 milliliters of peripheral blood were drawn from each donor into EDTA-treated Vacutainer tubes. Ficoll-Paque density-gradient centrifugation was used to isolate PBMCs, with at least 7 million obtained per sample. Total RNA was extracted from PBMCs with Trizol reagent, with at least 6 micrograms obtained per sample. For every donor, an aliquot of PBMCs went through flow cytometry to measure the percentages of naive CD45RAhigh/CD27high T cells. According to the germline V gene, CDR1 reads SQVTM and CDR2 reads ANQGSEA. Trimming leaves V shorter by 4 bases and J shorter by 10 bases, with the junction holding 13 bases beyond the gene matches. Spanning cysteine to phenylalanine, the CDR3 consists of 16 amino acids. The retained sequence is limited to the CDR3, 48 bases, with the frame set at the first base.

The library was obtained by 5' RACE. The sequencer was an Illumina HiSeq 2500. A second 7 to 11 cycle PCR used a sample-barcoded 5' primer and a J-beta primer mix. A template-switch 5' adaptor carrying 12 random nucleotides introduced a unique molecular identifier onto each TCR beta cDNA molecule. Each sample yielded at least 3 million CDR3-containing paired-end reads. All of the RNA was converted into first-strand cDNA using the Mint cDNA synthesis kit, with a TRBC-specific oligonucleotide serving as the primer. After uracil-DNA glycosylase treatment, a first 18-cycle PCR used universal primers M1SS and BC2_uni_R on all cDNA. The original methods were these. For normalization, 1 million high-quality reads were randomly selected from each sample, with every read carrying a distinct molecular identifier. Instead of being binned into consensus sequences, reads that shared molecular identifiers were thrown out. CDR3 identification, clonotype clustering and error correction used MiTCR with a Q25 quality threshold and the strictest error-elimination algorithm. A nonparametric unseen species model with Euler transformation was used to estimate lower-bound total TCR beta diversity. TCRdb itself trimmed the public reads at Q25 with fastp, ran MiXCR and retained productive beta chains. Every CDR3 protein is listed once, alongside the most common genes and DNA of its rows. The V and J calls, along with clone size, are taken from TCRdb and not from the paper's own processing. In this sample the table shows hundreds of thousands of distinct CDR3 sequences, more than 45% of which occur a single time. Of the sample, about 20% is held by the ten largest clones.

A remark on this clonotype: Its antigen is still unknown. No base quality values were provided; no much bigger clone lies one nucleotide off.

This receptor was identified in a young man in good health. Sequenced: blood. The rearranged segments are TRBV29-1 and TRBJ2-1; TRBD2 aligns with 13 central bases. The sequence in DNA is TGCAGCGTTGTTAGGACGAAGACTAGCGGGGGGATCGAGCAGTTCTTC. Translated, this gives CSVVRTKTSGGIEQFF.